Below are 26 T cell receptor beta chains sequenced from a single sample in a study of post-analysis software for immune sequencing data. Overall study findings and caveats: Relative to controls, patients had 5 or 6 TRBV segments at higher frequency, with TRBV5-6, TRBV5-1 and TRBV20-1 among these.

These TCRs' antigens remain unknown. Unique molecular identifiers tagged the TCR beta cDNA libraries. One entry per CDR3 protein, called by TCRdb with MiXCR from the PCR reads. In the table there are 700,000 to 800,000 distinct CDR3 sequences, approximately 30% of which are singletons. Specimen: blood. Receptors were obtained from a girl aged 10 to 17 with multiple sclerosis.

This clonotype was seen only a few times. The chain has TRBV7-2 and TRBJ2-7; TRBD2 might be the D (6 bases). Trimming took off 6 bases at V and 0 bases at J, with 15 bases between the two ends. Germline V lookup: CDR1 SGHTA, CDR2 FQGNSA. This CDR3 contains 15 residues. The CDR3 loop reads CASRSGRESSYEQYF. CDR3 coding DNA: TGTGCCAGCAGGTCCGGTCGGGAGAGCTCCTACGAGCAGTACTTC.

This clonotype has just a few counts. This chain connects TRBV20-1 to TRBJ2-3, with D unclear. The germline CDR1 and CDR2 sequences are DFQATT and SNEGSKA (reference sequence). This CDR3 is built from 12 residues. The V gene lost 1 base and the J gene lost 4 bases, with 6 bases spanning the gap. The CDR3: CSARVAADTQYF. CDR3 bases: TGCAGTGCTAGAGTTGCGGCAGATACGCAGTATTTT.

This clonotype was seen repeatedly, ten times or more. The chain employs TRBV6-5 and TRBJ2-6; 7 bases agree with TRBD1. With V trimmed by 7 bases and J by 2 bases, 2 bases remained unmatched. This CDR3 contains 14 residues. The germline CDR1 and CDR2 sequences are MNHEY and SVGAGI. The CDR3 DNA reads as TGTGCCAGCAAAACAGGGGCTGGGGCCAACGTCCTGACTTTC. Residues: CASKTGAGANVLTF.

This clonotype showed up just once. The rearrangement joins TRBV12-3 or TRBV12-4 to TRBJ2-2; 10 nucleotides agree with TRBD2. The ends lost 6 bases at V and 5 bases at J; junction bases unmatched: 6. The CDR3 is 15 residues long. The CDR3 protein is CASSPAGGLTGELFF. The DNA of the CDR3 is TGTGCCAGCAGCCCAGCGGGAGGGCTGACCGGGGAGCTGTTTTTT.

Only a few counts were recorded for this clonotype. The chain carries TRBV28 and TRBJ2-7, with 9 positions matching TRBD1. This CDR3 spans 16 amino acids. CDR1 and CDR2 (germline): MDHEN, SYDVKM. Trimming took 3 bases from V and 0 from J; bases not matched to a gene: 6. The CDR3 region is CASSFSRTGVSYEQYF. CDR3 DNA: TGTGCCAGCAGTTTCTCTAGGACAGGGGTCTCCTACGAGCAGTACTTC. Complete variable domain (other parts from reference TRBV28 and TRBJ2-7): DVKVTQSSRYLVKRTGEKVFLECVQDMDHENMFWYRQDPGLGLRLIYFSYDVKMKEKGDIPEGYSVSREKKERFSLILESASTNQTSMYLCASSFSRTGVSYEQYFGPGTRLTVT.

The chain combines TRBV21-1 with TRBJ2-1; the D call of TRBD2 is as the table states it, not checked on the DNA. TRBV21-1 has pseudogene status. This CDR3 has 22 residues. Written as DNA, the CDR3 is TGTGCCAGTCCACCCGGCCGGGGGACTAGCGGCCACCCTCGGGCCATCTACAATGAGCAGTTCTTC. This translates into CASPPGRGTSGHPRAIYNEQFF.

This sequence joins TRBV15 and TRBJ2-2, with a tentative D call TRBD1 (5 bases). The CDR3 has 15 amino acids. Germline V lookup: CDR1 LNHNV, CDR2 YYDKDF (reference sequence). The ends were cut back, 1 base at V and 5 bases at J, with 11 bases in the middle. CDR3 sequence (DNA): TGTGCCACCAGCAGAGCGCTGGGGCCGACCGGGGAGCTGTTTTTT. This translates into CATSRALGPTGELFF.

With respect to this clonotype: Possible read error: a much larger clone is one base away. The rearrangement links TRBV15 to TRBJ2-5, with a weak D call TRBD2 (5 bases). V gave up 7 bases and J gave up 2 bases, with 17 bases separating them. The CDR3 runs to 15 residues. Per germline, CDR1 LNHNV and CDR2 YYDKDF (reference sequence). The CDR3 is CATNQYGELQETQYF. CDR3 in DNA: TGTGCCACCAACCAATACGGGGAGCTTCAAGAGACCCAGTACTTC. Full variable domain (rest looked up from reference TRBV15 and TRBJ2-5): DAMVIQNPRYQVTQFGKPVTLSCSQTLNHNVMYWYQQKSSQAPKLLFHYYDKDFNNEADTPDNFQSRRPNTSFCFLDIRSPGLGDTAMYLCATNQYGELQETQYFGPGTRLLVL.

CDR3 region: CAISGAGGYTF. CDR3 sequence (DNA): TGTGCCATCAGTGGCGCGGGTGGCTACACCTTC. This chain connects TRBV10-3 to TRBJ1-2; no reliable D call. CDR1 is ENHRY, CDR2 SYGVKD, per germline. The CDR3 has 11 amino acids. Trimming cost V 4 bases and J 7 bases, with 7 bases left between them.

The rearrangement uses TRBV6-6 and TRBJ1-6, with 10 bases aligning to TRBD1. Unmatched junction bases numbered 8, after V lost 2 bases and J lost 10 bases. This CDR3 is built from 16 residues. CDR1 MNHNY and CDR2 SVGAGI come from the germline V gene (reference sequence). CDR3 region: CASSYGTGDFGSPLHF. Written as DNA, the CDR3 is TGTGCCAGCAGTTACGGGACAGGGGACTTTGGGTCACCCCTCCACTTT.

The CDR3 loop is CASSQRAGNTDTQYF. For the CDR3, the DNA is TGCGCCAGCAGCCAACGAGCGGGGAACACAGATACGCAGTATTTT. J is TRBJ2-3 and V is TRBV5-1; 7 nucleotides agree with TRBD2. V shed 4 bases, J shed 2 bases, and the junction held 7 bases outside the gene matches. The CDR3 runs 15 residues. In germline, CDR1 is SGHRS, CDR2 YFSETQ.

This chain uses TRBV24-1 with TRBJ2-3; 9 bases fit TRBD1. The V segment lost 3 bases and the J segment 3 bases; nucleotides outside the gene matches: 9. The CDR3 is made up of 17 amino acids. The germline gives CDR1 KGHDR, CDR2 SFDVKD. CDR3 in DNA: TGTGCCACCAGTGATCCCCGGGACAGGGAGCGGACAGATACGCAGTATTTT. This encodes CATSDPRDRERTDTQYF.

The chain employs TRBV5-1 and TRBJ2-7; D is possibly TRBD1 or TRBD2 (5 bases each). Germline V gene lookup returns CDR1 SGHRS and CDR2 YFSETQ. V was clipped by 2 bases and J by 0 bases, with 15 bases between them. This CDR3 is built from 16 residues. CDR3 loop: CASSFGPGPLSYEQYF. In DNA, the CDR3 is TGCGCCAGCAGCTTTGGGCCGGGACCCCTCTCCTACGAGCAGTACTTC. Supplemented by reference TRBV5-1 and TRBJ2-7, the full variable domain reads KAGVTQTPRYLIKTRGQQVTLSCSPISGHRSVSWYQQTPGQGLQFLFEYFSETQRNKGNFPGRFSGRQFSNSRSEMNVSTLELGDSALYLCASSFGPGPLSYEQYFGPGTRLTVT.

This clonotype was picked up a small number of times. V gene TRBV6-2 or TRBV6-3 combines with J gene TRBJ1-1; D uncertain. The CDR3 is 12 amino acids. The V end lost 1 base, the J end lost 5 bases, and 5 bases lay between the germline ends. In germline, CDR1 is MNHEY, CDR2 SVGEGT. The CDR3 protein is CASSYFYTEAFF. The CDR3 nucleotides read TGTGCCAGCAGTTACTTTTATACTGAAGCTTTCTTT.

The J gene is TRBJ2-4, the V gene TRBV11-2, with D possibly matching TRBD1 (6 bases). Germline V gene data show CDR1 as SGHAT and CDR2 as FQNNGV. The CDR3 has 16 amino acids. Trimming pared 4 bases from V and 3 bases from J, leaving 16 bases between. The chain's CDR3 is CASSSLRRGGKNIQYF. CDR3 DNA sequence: TGTGCCAGCAGCTCGCTCCGTCGAGGGGGCAAAAACATTCAGTACTTC.

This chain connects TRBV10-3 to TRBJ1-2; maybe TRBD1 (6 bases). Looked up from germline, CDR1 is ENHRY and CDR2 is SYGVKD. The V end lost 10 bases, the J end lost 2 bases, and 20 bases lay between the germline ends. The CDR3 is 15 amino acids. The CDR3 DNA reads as TGTGCCACCACGGCACCCACAGGGAACAACTATGGCTACACCTTC. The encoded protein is CATTAPTGNNYGYTF.

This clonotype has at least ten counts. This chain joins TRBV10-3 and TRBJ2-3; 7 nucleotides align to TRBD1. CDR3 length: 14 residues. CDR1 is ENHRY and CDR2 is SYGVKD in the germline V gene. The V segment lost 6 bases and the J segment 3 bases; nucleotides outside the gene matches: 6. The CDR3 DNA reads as TGTGCCATCAGGAGCCTACAGGGGACAGATACGCAGTATTTT. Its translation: CAIRSLQGTDTQYF.

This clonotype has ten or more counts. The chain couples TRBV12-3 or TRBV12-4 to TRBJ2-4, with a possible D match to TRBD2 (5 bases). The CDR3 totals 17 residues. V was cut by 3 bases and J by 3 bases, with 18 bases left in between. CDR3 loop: CASSFRLLNGDKNIQYF. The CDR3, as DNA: TGTGCCAGCAGTTTTCGTCTACTAAACGGGGACAAAAACATTCAGTACTTC.

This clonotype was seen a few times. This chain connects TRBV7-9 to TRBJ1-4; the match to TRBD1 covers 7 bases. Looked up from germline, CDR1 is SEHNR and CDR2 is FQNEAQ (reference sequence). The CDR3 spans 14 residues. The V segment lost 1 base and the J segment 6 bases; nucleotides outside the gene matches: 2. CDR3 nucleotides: TGTGCCAGCAGCTTAGTCCAGGGGGATGAAAAACTGTTTTTT. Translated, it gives CASSLVQGDEKLFF.

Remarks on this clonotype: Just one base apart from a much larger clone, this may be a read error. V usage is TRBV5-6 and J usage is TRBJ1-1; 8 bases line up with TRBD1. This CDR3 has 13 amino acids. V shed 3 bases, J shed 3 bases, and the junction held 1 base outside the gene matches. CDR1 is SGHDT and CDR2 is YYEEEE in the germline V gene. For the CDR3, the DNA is TGTGCCAGCAGCTGGACAGGGTACACTGAAGCTTTCTTT. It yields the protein CASSWTGYTEAFF. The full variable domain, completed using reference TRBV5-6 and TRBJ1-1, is DAGVTQSPTHLIKTRGQQVTLRCSPKSGHDTVSWYQQALGQGPQFIFQYYEEEERQRGNFPDRFSGHQFPNYSSELNVNALLLGDSALYLCASSWTGYTEAFFGQGTRLTVV.

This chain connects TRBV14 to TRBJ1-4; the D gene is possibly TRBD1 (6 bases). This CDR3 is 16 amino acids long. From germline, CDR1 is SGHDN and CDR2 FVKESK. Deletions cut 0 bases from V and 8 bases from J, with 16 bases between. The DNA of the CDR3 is TGTGCCAGCAGCCAAGATGAGGGGGTGGCGTACGAAAAACTGTTTTTT. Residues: CASSQDEGVAYEKLFF.

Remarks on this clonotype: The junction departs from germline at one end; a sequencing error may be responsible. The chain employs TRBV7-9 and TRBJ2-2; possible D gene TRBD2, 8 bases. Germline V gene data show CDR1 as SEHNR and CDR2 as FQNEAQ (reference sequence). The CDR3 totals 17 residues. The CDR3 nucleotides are TGCGCCAGCAGCCCCGTACAGGGGTTGAGTCGTAGCGGGGAGCGGTTTTTT. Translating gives CASSPVQGLSRSGERFF.

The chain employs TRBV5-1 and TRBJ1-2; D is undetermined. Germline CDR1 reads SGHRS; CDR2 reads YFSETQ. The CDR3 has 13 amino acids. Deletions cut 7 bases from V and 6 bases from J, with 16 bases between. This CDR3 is CASCGLRTNGYTF. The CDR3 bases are TGCGCCAGCTGTGGACTGCGAACCAATGGCTACACCTTC.

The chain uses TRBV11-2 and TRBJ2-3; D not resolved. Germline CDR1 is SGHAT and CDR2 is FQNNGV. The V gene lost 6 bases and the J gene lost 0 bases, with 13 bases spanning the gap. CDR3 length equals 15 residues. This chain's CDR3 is CASSSFLFSTDTQYF. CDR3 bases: TGTGCCAGCAGTTCATTCCTGTTTAGCACAGATACGCAGTATTTT.

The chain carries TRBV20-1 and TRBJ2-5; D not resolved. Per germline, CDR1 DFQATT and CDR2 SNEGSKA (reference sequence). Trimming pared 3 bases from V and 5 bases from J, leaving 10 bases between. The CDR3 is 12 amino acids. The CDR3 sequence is CSARDQRETQYF. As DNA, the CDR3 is TGCAGTGCTAGGGACCAAAGGGAGACCCAGTACTTC.

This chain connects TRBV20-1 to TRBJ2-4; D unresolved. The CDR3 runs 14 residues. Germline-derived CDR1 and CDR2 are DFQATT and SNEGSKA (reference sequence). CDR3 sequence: CSPEDRLVKNIQYF. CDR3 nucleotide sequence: TGCAGCCCCGAAGATAGGTTGGTCAAAAACATTCAGTACTTC.